The 12 T cell receptor beta chains below come from one sample, sequenced in a study of blood T cell repertoires in COVID-19. This table comes from immunoSEQ multiplex PCR, and its TCRdb copy is limited to in-frame clones, with some not included. This sample has roughly 100,000 clones; around 88% occur once, and the top ten carry around 2.2%. The sequencing input was peripheral blood. Receptor source: a man in his fifties with COVID-19, enrolled during active disease.

This clone was seen a handful of times. The chain recombines TRBV19 with TRBJ1-2; D is unclear. This CDR3 spans 13 amino acids. Per the germline V gene, CDR1 is LNHDA and CDR2 is SQIVND (reference sequence). Trimming stripped 7 bases from V and 5 bases from J, with 14 bases between. The CDR3 is CASTDSRLYGYTF. The CDR3 region has the DNA TGTGCCAGTACGGATTCCAGGCTGTATGGCTACACCTTC.

The chain recombines TRBV6-2 or TRBV6-3 with TRBJ1-6, with TRBD1 matching 9 bases. With V trimmed by 1 base and J by 9 bases, 4 bases remained unmatched. The germline gives CDR1 MNHEY, CDR2 SVGEGT. This CDR3 contains 15 residues. The CDR3 DNA is TGTGCCAGCAGTTACTTCGGGACAGGGTCTTCACCCCTCCACTTT. Its protein is CASSYFGTGSSPLHF.

The V gene is TRBV24-1, the J gene TRBJ2-3; D is uncertain. V lost 2 bases and J 3 bases, leaving 11 bases between the germline ends. The CDR3 sequence is 15 residues long. Looked up from germline, CDR1 is KGHDR and CDR2 is SFDVKD. CDR3 loop: CATSDSSQRTDTQYF. CDR3 in DNA: TGTGCCACCAGTGATTCTTCACAGAGAACAGATACGCAGTATTTT.

This chain links TRBV5-1 with TRBJ2-3, with a possible D match to TRBD2 (5 bases). V was cut by 5 bases and J by 4 bases, with 14 bases left in between. CDR3 length equals 14 residues. From germline, CDR1 is SGHRS and CDR2 YFSETQ. CDR3 residues: CASSKRDLADTQYF. The CDR3 DNA follows: TGCGCCAGCAGTAAACGGGATTTGGCAGATACGCAGTATTTT.

The V gene is TRBV7-8, the J gene TRBJ2-7, with 11 positions matching TRBD2. Germline values: CDR1 SGHVS, CDR2 FQNEAQ. V was pared by 4 bases and J by 10 bases, with 15 bases of the junction left unmatched. The CDR3 has 16 amino acids. The CDR3 here is CASSSPGGTSGFDQYF. The CDR3 DNA sequence: TGTGCCAGCAGCTCCCCAGGGGGGACTAGCGGTTTCGATCAGTACTTC.

This chain links TRBV5-1 with TRBJ2-3; no firm D call. This CDR3 is 13 amino acids long. V was cut by 4 bases and J by 2 bases, with 8 bases left in between. Germline CDR1 is SGHRS and CDR2 is YFSETQ. The DNA of the CDR3 is TGCGCCAGCAGCAGACAATACACAGATACGCAGTATTTT. Amino acids: CASSRQYTDTQYF.

This rearrangement joins TRBV5-4 to TRBJ2-1, with 7 bases identical to TRBD1. Germline CDR1 reads SGHNT; CDR2 reads YYREEE (reference sequence). The length of the CDR3 is 14 residues. The trim removed 2 bases at V and 10 bases at J, leaving 9 bases unmatched. CDR3 loop: CASSFRQGTLEQFF. CDR3 DNA: TGTGCCAGCAGCTTTAGACAGGGTACCCTAGAGCAGTTCTTC.

The chain recombines TRBV19 with TRBJ2-2; D possibly corresponds to TRBD1 (6 bases). From germline, CDR1 is LNHDA and CDR2 SQIVND (reference sequence). V was cut by 3 bases and J by 1 base, with 9 bases left in between. The CDR3 contains 15 residues. The CDR3 protein is CASSIWGQNTGELFF. CDR3 DNA sequence: TGTGCCAGTAGTATCTGGGGACAGAACACCGGGGAGCTGTTTTTT.

In nucleotides, the CDR3 is TGTGCCTGGAGTGTGGGAGGGACCCGGTTTGGGGATCAGCCCCAGCATTTT. Its protein product is CAWSVGGTRFGDQPQHF. This chain links TRBV30 with TRBJ1-5; TRBD1 might be the D (5 bases). CDR1 is GTSNPN and CDR2 is SVGIG in the germline V gene (reference sequence). This CDR3 has 17 residues. Between the trimmed V and J ends, which lost 0 bases and 5 bases, there was a span of 20 bases.

The V call is TRBV6-9, the J call TRBJ2-7, with 8 bases aligning to TRBD1. Per germline, CDR1 MNHGY and CDR2 SVAAGI. Trimming took 7 bases from V and 2 from J; bases not matched to a gene: 7. The CDR3 totals 14 residues. CDR3 protein: CASTWTGLTYEQYF. The CDR3, as DNA: TGTGCCAGCACATGGACAGGGCTCACCTACGAGCAGTACTTC.

The chain joins TRBV6-2 or TRBV6-3 to TRBJ2-5, with 7 bases matching TRBD2. In germline, CDR1 is MNHEY, CDR2 SVGEGT. The length of the CDR3 is 15 residues. With 0 bases clipped from V and 6 bases from J, the junction kept 7 bases outside the gene matches. CDR3 in amino acids: CASSYSETSPQTQYF. Written as DNA, the CDR3 is TGTGCCAGCAGTTACTCAGAGACTAGCCCACAGACCCAGTACTTC.

This clone has just one count. This chain links TRBV5-1 with TRBJ1-2, with 7 bases aligning to TRBD1. CDR3 length equals 15 residues. Looked up from germline, CDR1 is SGHRS and CDR2 is YFSETQ. With 4 bases clipped from V and 2 bases from J, the junction kept 8 bases outside the gene matches. The CDR3 region has the DNA TGCGCCAGCAGCCTCACCGACAGGGCGAACTATGGCTACACCTTC. Encoded protein: CASSLTDRANYGYTF.